This T cell receptor (beta chain) was sequenced during a study of blood T cell repertoires in COVID-19. Study background: COVID-19 samples collected from the United States, Italy and Spain covered acute and convalescent phases. The cDNA or gDNA used as material had been derived from T cells, B-cell-depleted T cells, or PBMCs.

Original data processing: For nucleated cells, counts were estimated from reference gene primer amplification. The assay was immunoSEQ multiplex PCR, and TCRdb's table has in-frame clones only and misses some. V and J calls plus clone size are reproduced from that table; the DNA served to infer D and trimming. The sample has around 120,000 clones; approximately 82% are singletons. The V end was cut by 2 bases, the J end by 4 bases, with 6 bases between. The CDR3 covers 13 residues. CDR1 is MNHEY and CDR2 is SVGAGI in the germline V gene. The sequence derives from a young man with acute or convalescent COVID-19. Source material: peripheral blood. This rearrangement joins TRBV6-5 to TRBJ1-3; a possible D gene is TRBD1 (6 bases). The CDR3 reads CASSYGQGNTIYF. The CDR3 bases are TGTGCCAGCAGTTACGGACAGGGAAACACCATATATTTT.